Each of the 20 T cell receptor beta chains below was sequenced from the same sample in a study of control samples from healthy donors and cancer patients. Sequenced by immunoSEQ multiplex PCR; TCRdb stores in-frame clones only, minus some. The sample lists roughly 400,000 clones, more than 80% occurring once. Material for sequencing was PBMCs. The receptors originated from a middle-aged man with head and neck cancer.

V usage is TRBV27 and J usage is TRBJ2-7; D uncertain. Germline V gives CDR1 MNHEY, CDR2 SMNVEV (reference sequence). V lost 4 bases and J 5 bases, leaving 12 bases between the germline ends. The CDR3 consists of 13 residues. The DNA for the CDR3 is TGTGCCAGCAGTTGGAGCCGTTTAGACGAGCAGTACTTC. Residues: CASSWSRLDEQYF.

The chain uses TRBV5-4 and TRBJ2-7; 12 bases agree with TRBD2. The CDR3 is 16 residues long. V was pared by 3 bases and J by 2 bases, with 6 bases of the junction left unmatched. Germline V gene sequence: CDR1 SGHNT, CDR2 YYREEE (reference sequence). The CDR3: CASSSQWTSGTYEQYF. The CDR3 bases are TGTGCCAGCAGCTCGCAGTGGACTAGCGGGACCTACGAGCAGTACTTC.

On this clone itself: Other DNA sequences in the sample encode the same CDR3. The V call is TRBV19, the J call TRBJ2-2; D gene unclear. Trimming stripped 5 bases from V and 3 bases from J, with 4 bases between. CDR1 LNHDA and CDR2 SQIVND come from the germline V gene (reference sequence). The CDR3 extends over 12 amino acids. CDR3 coding DNA: TGTGCCAGTAGTGTTTACACCGGGGAGCTGTTTTTT. It specifies CASSVYTGELFF.

This chain connects TRBV29-1 to TRBJ1-1; D gene unclear. Trimming took 6 bases from V and 1 from J, leaving 12 bases between them. The germline V gene has CDR1 SQVTM and CDR2 ANQGSEA. The CDR3 runs to 13 residues. Written as DNA, the CDR3 is TGCAGCGTGGATGGGCGGAAGAACACTGAAGCTTTCTTT. This encodes CSVDGRKNTEAFF.

The V gene is TRBV28, the J gene TRBJ2-3, with D possibly being TRBD2 (6 bases). This CDR3 spans 15 amino acids. V shed 3 bases and J shed 0 bases, with 10 bases lying between them. Germline V gene lookup returns CDR1 MDHEN and CDR2 SYDVKM. The CDR3 DNA reads as TGTGCCAGCAGTTTGGAGGGAGGAAGCACAGATACGCAGTATTTT. It specifies CASSLEGGSTDTQYF.

This clone came up once. This chain links TRBV2 with TRBJ2-3, with D perhaps matching TRBD1 (6 bases). Germline CDR1 and CDR2: SNHLY and FYNNEI. V gave up 7 bases and J gave up 6 bases, with 14 bases separating them. The CDR3 runs to 13 residues. CDR3 nucleotides: TGTGCCAGCATTGTACAGGGAAGGGATACGCAGTATTTT. Encoded protein: CASIVQGRDTQYF. Full variable domain (remainder filled in from reference TRBV2 and TRBJ2-3): EPEVTQTPSHQVTQMGQEVILRCVPISNHLYFYWYRQILGQKVEFLVSFYNNEISEKSEIFDDQFSVERPDGSNFTLKIRSTKLEDSAMYFCASIVQGRDTQYFGPGTRLTVL.

V is TRBV6-5 and J is TRBJ1-5; a weak D match, TRBD1 (5 bases). The germline V and J ends were trimmed by 2 bases and 6 bases, with 11 bases remaining between them. CDR1 and CDR2 from the germline V gene are MNHEY and SVGAGI. This CDR3 contains 14 residues. CDR3 DNA sequence: TGTGCCAGCAGTTACGAGGGGAACTCTCAGCCCCAGCATTTT. Its protein product is CASSYEGNSQPQHF.

J is TRBJ1-1 and V is TRBV4-1; D is possibly TRBD1 (6 bases). V dropped 6 bases and J dropped 6 bases, with 14 bases sitting between them. The length of the CDR3 is 13 residues. Germline V gene data show CDR1 as MGHRA and CDR2 as YSYEKL. The CDR3 nucleotides are TGCGCCAGCAGGGACGGGGGCCAGCCTGAAGCTTTCTTT. Its translation: CASRDGGQPEAFF.

V and J are TRBV5-1 and TRBJ2-2, with 8 bases fitting TRBD2. The CDR3 is 16 residues long. From germline, CDR1 is SGHRS and CDR2 YFSETQ. J was trimmed by 6 bases and V by 0 bases; bases with no gene match: 7. The CDR3 DNA reads TGCGCCAGCAGCTTGGCCGGGGGGGGGCCCCCCGGGGAGCTGTTTTTT. This sequence encodes CASSLAGGGPPGELFF.

The V call is TRBV30, the J call TRBJ2-5; D not resolved. Per germline, CDR1 GTSNPN and CDR2 SVGIG (reference sequence). Trimming took off 5 bases at V and 2 bases at J, with 9 bases between the two ends. CDR3 length: 12 residues. CDR3 region: CAWSPKQETQYF. The CDR3 DNA reads TGTGCCTGGTCCCCGAAACAAGAGACCCAGTACTTC.

The chain joins TRBV5-1 to TRBJ2-3; 10 bases map to TRBD2. Looked up from germline, CDR1 is SGHRS and CDR2 is YFSETQ. The CDR3 runs to 18 residues. After removal of 0 bases from V and 3 bases from J, the junction contained 10 bases not matched to a gene. CDR3 loop: CASSLALLTSGVTDTQYF. Here the CDR3 DNA reads TGCGCCAGCAGCTTGGCCTTATTAACTAGCGGGGTGACAGATACGCAGTATTTT.

This chain joins TRBV4-2 and TRBJ1-4; no clear D gene. The CDR3 has 18 residues. Trimming removed 1 base from V and 7 bases from J, with 22 bases in between. CDR1 LGHNA and CDR2 YNFKEQ come from the germline V gene. The CDR3 here is CASSQGAPAGRPVEKLFF. The DNA of the CDR3 is TGTGCCAGCAGCCAAGGGGCTCCGGCGGGCCGACCTGTTGAAAAACTGTTTTTT.

CDR3 sequence reads: CASNKITRGYNEQFF. The CDR3 nucleotides read TGTGCCAGCAACAAAATCACCCGGGGGTACAATGAGCAGTTCTTC. The chain couples TRBV6-5 to TRBJ2-1; D may be TRBD2 (6 bases). This CDR3 is 15 amino acids long. CDR1 MNHEY and CDR2 SVGAGI come from the germline V gene. With 7 bases removed from V and 4 bases from J, the gap between germline ends came to 17 bases.

The CDR3 DNA reads TGTGCCAGCAGCGTAAAAGGGACAGCCTACGAGCAGTACTTC. Protein: CASSVKGTAYEQYF. The chain is built from TRBV13 and TRBJ2-7; 7 nucleotides line up with TRBD1. Germline lookup yields CDR1 PRHDT and CDR2 FYEKMQ (reference sequence). The junction had 6 bases not matched to a gene; V was cut back by 5 bases and J by 2 bases. The length of the CDR3 is 14 residues.

V is TRBV28 and J is TRBJ2-7, with 9 bases that match TRBD2. CDR1 and CDR2 (germline): MDHEN, SYDVKM. The CDR3 is made up of 16 amino acids. With 8 bases clipped from V and 2 bases from J, the junction kept 13 bases outside the gene matches. As DNA, the CDR3 is TGTGCCAGCTTCGGCGCTTCGACTAGCGGCGCCTACGAGCAGTACTTC. Amino acids: CASFGASTSGAYEQYF.

V and J are TRBV7-6 and TRBJ2-5, with TRBD2 matching 13 bases. J gave up 4 bases and V 5 bases, and 7 bases lay outside the gene matches. Germline V gene data show CDR1 as SGHVS and CDR2 as FNYEAQ. The CDR3 runs to 16 residues. CDR3 region: CASSLTSGRARETQYF. The CDR3 DNA reads TGTGCCAGCAGCCTAACTAGCGGGAGGGCCCGAGAGACCCAGTACTTC.

The V and J genes are TRBV5-4 and TRBJ1-6; D remains ambiguous. The CDR3 has 13 amino acids. V lost 1 base and J 9 bases, leaving 8 bases between the germline ends. Germline CDR1 SGHNT, CDR2 YYREEE (reference sequence). The CDR3 bases are TGTGCCAGCAGCTTGTGGGTGGGTTCACCCCTCCACTTT. Translating it yields CASSLWVGSPLHF.

The chain carries TRBV4-1 and TRBJ1-1; D ambiguous. The ends were cut back, 2 bases at V and 1 base at J, with 5 bases in the middle. CDR1 MGHRA and CDR2 YSYEKL come from the germline V gene. The CDR3 contains 13 residues. The CDR3 nucleotides read TGCGCCAGCAGCCAACGGGAGAACACTGAAGCTTTCTTT. This codes for CASSQRENTEAFF.

The J gene is TRBJ1-5, the V gene TRBV6-1; TRBD1 matches 10 bases. J was trimmed by 5 bases and V by 0 bases; bases with no gene match: 10. The CDR3 length is 18 residues. CDR1 is MNHNS and CDR2 is SASEGT in the germline V gene. The CDR3 DNA sequence: TGTGCCAGCAGTGAAGCGGTGGTTGGGGACAGGGGCTATCAGCCCCAGCATTTT. Protein product: CASSEAVVGDRGYQPQHF.

The rearrangement uses TRBV27 and TRBJ1-2; D gene uncertain. Trimming removed 8 bases at V and 1 base at J, with 5 bases between. The CDR3 runs 11 residues. Germline V CDR1 and CDR2: MNHEY, SMNVEV (reference sequence). This chain's CDR3 is CASRGNYGYTF. The CDR3 DNA reads as TGTGCCAGCCGTGGTAACTATGGCTACACCTTC.